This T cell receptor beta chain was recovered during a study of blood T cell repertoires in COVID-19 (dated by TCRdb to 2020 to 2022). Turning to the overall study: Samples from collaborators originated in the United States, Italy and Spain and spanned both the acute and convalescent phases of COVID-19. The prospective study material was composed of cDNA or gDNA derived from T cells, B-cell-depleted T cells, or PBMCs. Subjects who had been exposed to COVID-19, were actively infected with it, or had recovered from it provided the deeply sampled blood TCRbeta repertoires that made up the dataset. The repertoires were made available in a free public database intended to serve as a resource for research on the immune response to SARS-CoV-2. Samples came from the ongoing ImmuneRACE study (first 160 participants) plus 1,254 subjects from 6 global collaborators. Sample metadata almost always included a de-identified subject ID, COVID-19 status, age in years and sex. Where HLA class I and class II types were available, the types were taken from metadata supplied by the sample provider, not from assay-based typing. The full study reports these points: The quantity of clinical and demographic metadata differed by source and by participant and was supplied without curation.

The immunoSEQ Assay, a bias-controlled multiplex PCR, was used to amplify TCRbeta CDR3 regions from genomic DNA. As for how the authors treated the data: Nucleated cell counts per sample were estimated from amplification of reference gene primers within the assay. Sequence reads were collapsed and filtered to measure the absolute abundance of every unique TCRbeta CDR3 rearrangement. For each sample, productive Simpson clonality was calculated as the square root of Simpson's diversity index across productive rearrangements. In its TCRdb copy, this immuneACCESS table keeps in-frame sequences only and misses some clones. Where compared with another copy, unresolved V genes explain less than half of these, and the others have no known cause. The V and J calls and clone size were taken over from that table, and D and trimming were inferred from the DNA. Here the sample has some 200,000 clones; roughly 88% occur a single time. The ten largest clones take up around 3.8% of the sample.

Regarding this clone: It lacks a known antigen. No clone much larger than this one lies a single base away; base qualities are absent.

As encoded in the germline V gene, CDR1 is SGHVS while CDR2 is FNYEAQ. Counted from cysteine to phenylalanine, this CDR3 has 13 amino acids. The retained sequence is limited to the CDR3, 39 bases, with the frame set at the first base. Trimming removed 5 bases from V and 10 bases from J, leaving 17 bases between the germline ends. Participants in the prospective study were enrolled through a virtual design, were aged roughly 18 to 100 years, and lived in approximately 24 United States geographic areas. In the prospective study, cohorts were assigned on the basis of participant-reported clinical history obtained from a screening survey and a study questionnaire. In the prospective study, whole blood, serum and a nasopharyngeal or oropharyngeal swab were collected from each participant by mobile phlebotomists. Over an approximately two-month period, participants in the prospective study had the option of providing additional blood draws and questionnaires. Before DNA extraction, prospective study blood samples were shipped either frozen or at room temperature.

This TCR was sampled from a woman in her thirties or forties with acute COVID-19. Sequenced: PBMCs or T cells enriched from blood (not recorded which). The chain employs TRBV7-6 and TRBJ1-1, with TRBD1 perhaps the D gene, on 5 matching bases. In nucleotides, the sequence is TGTGCCAGCAGCACAACCGGGGGGTACGGAGCTTTCTTT. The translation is CASSTTGGYGAFF.